The 15 T cell receptor beta chains reported below all come from one sample, sequenced in a study of T-cell reconstitution after alpha-beta-depleted transplantation in children. Unique molecular identifiers featured in how the TCRbeta library was prepared. Using its own MiXCR run on the PCR reads, TCRdb lists one record per CDR3 protein. The sample consists of about 440,000 distinct CDR3 sequences, around two fifths of them appearing once. The sequences come from PBMCs, collected before TCRalphabeta/CD19-depleted stem cell transplant. All receptors derive from a girl aged 2-10 years with aplastic anemia, due to receive a stem cell transplant.

This clonotype was seen a handful of times. The chain combines TRBV7-2 with TRBJ1-3; possibly TRBD1 for D (5 bases). V dropped 3 bases and J dropped 0 bases, with 12 bases sitting between them. Germline CDR1 is SGHTA and CDR2 is FQGNSA. The CDR3 length is 16 residues. The CDR3 region is CASSFLGRTSGNTIYF. As DNA, the CDR3 is TGTGCCAGCAGCTTCCTGGGACGGACCTCTGGAAACACCATATATTTT.

The CDR3 DNA follows: TGCAGCGCAGTAGCGGGAGTATATCAAGAGACCCAGTACTTC. As protein: CSAVAGVYQETQYF. V is TRBV29-1 and J is TRBJ2-5, with 9 bases matching TRBD2. The germline V gene has CDR1 SQVTM and CDR2 ANQGSEA. Trimming removed 7 bases from V and 2 bases from J; junction bases left unmatched: 8. This CDR3 contains 14 residues.

V is TRBV6-5 and J is TRBJ2-7; 9 bases align to TRBD1. Germline CDR1 MNHEY, CDR2 SVGAGI. The ends lost 6 bases at V and 3 bases at J; junction bases unmatched: 9. CDR3 size: 15 residues. CDR3 protein: CASSLQGQGIYEQYF. In DNA, the CDR3 is TGTGCCAGCAGCTTACAGGGACAGGGAATCTACGAGCAGTACTTC.

This chain connects TRBV6-5 to TRBJ2-3; D tentatively reads TRBD1 or TRBD2 (5 bases each). The CDR3 length is 15 residues. Trimming removed 2 bases at V and 4 bases at J, with 13 bases between. Germline V gene lookup returns CDR1 MNHEY and CDR2 SVGAGI. The DNA for the CDR3 is TGTGCCAGCAGTTACGGGCAGGGAGCCGCAGATACGCAGTATTTT. Residues: CASSYGQGAADTQYF.

CDR3 in amino acids: CAGSGNTIYF. The CDR3 coding sequence is TGTGCCGGTTCTGGAAACACCATATATTTT. V usage is TRBV30 and J usage is TRBJ1-3; D remains ambiguous. CDR1 and CDR2 from the germline V gene are GTSNPN and SVGIG (reference sequence). This CDR3 spans 10 amino acids. The V end lost 8 bases, the J end lost 1 base, and 3 bases lay between the germline ends.

The rearrangement links TRBV4-2 to TRBJ1-5; perhaps TRBD1 as D (5 bases). The V end lost 0 bases, the J end lost 0 bases, and 18 bases lay between the germline ends. CDR1 LGHNA and CDR2 YNFKEQ come from the germline V gene. This CDR3 region has 19 residues. CDR3 amino acids: CASSQESNRDGYSNQPQHF. The CDR3 nucleotides read TGTGCCAGCAGCCAAGAATCCAACCGGGACGGTTATAGCAATCAGCCCCAGCATTTT.

The genes are TRBV20-1 and TRBJ2-1, with 8 nucleotides matching TRBD2. Germline V gives CDR1 DFQATT, CDR2 SNEGSKA (reference sequence). The CDR3 is 14 residues long. V dropped 6 bases and J dropped 2; count of bases not matched to a gene: 6. The CDR3 here is CSALTAGAYNEQFF. The CDR3 coding sequence is TGCAGTGCGCTAACAGCGGGGGCCTACAATGAGCAGTTCTTC.

In its sample, this clonotype was seen a few times. This chain uses TRBV20-1 with TRBJ2-1; TRBD2 might be the D (5 bases). This CDR3 contains 13 residues. Looked up from germline, CDR1 is DFQATT and CDR2 is SNEGSKA (reference sequence). V lost 6 bases and J 9 bases, leaving 18 bases between the germline ends. The CDR3 nucleotides read TGCAGTGCCGTGGACGAGAGGGCACTTGAGCAGTTCTTC. Amino acid sequence: CSAVDERALEQFF.

This rearrangement joins TRBV7-6 to TRBJ2-7; the D is unclear. Germline loops: CDR1 SGHVS, CDR2 FNYEAQ. The CDR3 loop spans 12 amino acids. V shed 5 bases and J shed 4 bases, with 9 bases lying between them. CDR3: CASSMDSYEQYF. CDR3 nucleotides: TGTGCCAGCAGCATGGATTCGTACGAGCAGTACTTC.

J is TRBJ2-1 and V is TRBV29-1; D might be TRBD2 (7 bases). Germline values: CDR1 SQVTM, CDR2 ANQGSEA. The ends were cut back, 6 bases at V and 5 bases at J, with 17 bases in the middle. The CDR3 runs 14 residues. The CDR3, as DNA: TGCAGCGTGGGACGGGGGGCTTACGACAATGAGCAGTTCTTC. It codes for CSVGRGAYDNEQFF.

A few counts support this clonotype. The junction differs from germline at one of its ends, possibly a read error. The V and J genes are TRBV6-5 and TRBJ2-2, with 7 bases lining up with TRBD2. CDR1 and CDR2 (germline): MNHEY, SVGAGI. CDR3 length equals 15 residues. The CDR3 sequence: CSSSYSILAVGELFF. CDR3 nucleotide sequence: TGTTCCAGCAGTTACTCGATCCTAGCGGTCGGGGAGCTGTTTTTT.

The chain links TRBV6-6 to TRBJ2-4; D gene unclear. Germline loops: CDR1 MNHNY, CDR2 SVGAGI (reference sequence). Trimming pared 5 bases from V and 2 bases from J, leaving 7 bases between. This CDR3 spans 13 amino acids. The CDR3 bases are TGTGCCAGCAGTCCCTTACCCAAAAACATTCAGTACTTC. Protein sequence: CASSPLPKNIQYF.

This clonotype was recorded many times. This sequence joins TRBV3-1 and TRBJ2-7; 7 bases are a match to TRBD1. CDR1 and CDR2 (germline): LGHDT, YNNKEL (reference sequence). V was clipped by 0 bases and J by 4 bases; unmatched bases: 9. The CDR3 is 16 amino acids. As DNA, the CDR3 is TGTGCCAGCAGCCAAGACCGGACAGGTCTCTTTTACGAGCAGTACTTC. Translation gives CASSQDRTGLFYEQYF.

The chain has TRBV7-2 and TRBJ2-2, with TRBD1 identical over 10 bases. Trimming cost V 6 bases and J 7 bases; bases outside gene matches: 8. Germline V lookup: CDR1 SGHTA, CDR2 FQGNSA. CDR3 length: 15 amino acids. CDR3 in DNA: TGTGCCAGCAGAACCGGGACAGGGGATAGCGGGGAGCTGTTTTTT. It encodes CASRTGTGDSGELFF.

The chain is built from TRBV10-2 and TRBJ2-2; unclear D gene. Germline V CDR1 and CDR2: WSHSY, SAAADI. Between the trimmed V and J ends, which lost 8 bases and 1 base, there was a span of 8 bases. The CDR3 totals 13 residues. The DNA for the CDR3 is TGCGCCAGCGAAGCTAGGAACACCGGGGAGCTGTTTTTT. Protein product: CASEARNTGELFF.